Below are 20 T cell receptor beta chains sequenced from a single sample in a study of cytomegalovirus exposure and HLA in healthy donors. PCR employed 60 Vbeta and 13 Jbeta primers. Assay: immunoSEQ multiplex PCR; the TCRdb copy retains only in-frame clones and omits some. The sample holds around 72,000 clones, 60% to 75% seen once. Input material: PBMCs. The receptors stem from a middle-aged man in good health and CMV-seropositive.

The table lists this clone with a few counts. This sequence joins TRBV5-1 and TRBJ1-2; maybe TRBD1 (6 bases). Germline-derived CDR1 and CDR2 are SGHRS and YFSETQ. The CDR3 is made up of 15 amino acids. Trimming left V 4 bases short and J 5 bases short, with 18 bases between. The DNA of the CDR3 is TGCGCCAGCAGCATGGGGATGGACAGTCCGTATGGCTACACCTTC. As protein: CASSMGMDSPYGYTF.

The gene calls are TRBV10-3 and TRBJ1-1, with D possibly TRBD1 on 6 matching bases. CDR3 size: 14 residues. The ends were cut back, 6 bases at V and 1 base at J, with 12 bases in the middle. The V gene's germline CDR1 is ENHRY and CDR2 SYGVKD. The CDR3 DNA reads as TGTGCCATCAGCTCACAGGGCAGGAACACTGAAGCTTTCTTT. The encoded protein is CAISSQGRNTEAFF.

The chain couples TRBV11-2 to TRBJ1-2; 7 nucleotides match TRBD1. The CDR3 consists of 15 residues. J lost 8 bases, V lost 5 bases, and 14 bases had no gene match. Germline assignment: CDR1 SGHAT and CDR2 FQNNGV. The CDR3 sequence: CASSGNRGTLGGYTF. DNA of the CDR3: TGTGCCAGCAGCGGTAACAGGGGAACCCTGGGAGGCTACACCTTC.

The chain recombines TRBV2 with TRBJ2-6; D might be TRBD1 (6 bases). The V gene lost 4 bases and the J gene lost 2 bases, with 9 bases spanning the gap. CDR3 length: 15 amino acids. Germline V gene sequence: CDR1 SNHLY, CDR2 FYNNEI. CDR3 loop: CASSGDIAGANVLTF. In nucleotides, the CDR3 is TGTGCCAGCAGTGGGGACATCGCTGGGGCCAACGTCCTGACTTTC.

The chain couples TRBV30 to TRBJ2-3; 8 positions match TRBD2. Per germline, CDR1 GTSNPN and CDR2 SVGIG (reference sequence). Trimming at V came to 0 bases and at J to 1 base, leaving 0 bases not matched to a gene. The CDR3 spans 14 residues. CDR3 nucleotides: TGTGCCTGGAGTGTAGCGGGGGGCACAGATACGCAGTATTTT. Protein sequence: CAWSVAGGTDTQYF.

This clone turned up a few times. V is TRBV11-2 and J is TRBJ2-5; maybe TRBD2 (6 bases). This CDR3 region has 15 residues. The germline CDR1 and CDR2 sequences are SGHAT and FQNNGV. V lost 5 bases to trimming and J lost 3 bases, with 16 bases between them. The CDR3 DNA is TGTGCCAGCAGCCAAACATATAGCGGAAAAGAGACCCAGTACTTC. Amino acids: CASSQTYSGKETQYF.

The CDR3 nucleotides are TGTGCCAGCAGCCGAGCTAATCAGCCCCAGCATTTT. Its translation is CASSRANQPQHF. The genes are TRBV7-8 and TRBJ1-5, with unresolved D. Germline V CDR1 and CDR2: SGHVS, FQNEAQ. The CDR3 covers 12 residues. Trimming took 5 bases from V and 4 from J, leaving 6 bases between them.

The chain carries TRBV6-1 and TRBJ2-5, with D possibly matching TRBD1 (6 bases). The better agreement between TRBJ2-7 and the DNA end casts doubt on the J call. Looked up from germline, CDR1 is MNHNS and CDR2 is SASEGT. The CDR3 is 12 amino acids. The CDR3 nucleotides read TGTGCCAGCGTCGGGACACTTTACGAGCAGTACTTC. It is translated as CASVGTLYEQYF.

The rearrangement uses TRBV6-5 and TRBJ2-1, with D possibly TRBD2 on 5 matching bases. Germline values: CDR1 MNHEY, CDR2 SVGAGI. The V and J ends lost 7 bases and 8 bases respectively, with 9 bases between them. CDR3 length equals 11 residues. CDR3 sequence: CASTGGYEQFF. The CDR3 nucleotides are TGTGCCAGCACTGGAGGATATGAGCAGTTCTTC.

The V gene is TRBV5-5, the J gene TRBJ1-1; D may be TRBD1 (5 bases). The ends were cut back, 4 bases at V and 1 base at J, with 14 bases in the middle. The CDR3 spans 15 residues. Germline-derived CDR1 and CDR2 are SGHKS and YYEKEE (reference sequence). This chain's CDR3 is CASSRGGGGNTEAFF. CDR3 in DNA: TGTGCCAGCAGCCGGGGGGGAGGAGGGAACACTGAAGCTTTCTTT.

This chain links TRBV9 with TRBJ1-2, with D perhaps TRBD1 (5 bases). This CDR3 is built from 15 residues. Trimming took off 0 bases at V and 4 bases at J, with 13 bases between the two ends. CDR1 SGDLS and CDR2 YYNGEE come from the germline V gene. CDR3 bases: TGTGCCAGCAGCGTAGACAGCGTCAGGGCCTATGGCTACACCTTC. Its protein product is CASSVDSVRAYGYTF.

The CDR3 sequence is CASSPSGRETQYF. CDR3 sequence (DNA): TGTGCCAGCAGTCCCTCTGGGAGGGAGACCCAGTACTTC. This sequence joins TRBV11-3 and TRBJ2-5; TRBD2 might be the D (6 bases). CDR3 length: 13 residues. With 6 bases removed from V and 5 bases from J, the gap between germline ends came to 13 bases. The germline CDR1 and CDR2 sequences are SGHNT and YENEEA.

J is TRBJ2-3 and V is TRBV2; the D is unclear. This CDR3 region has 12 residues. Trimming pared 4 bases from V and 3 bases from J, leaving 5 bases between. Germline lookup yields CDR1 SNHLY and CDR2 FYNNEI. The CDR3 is CASSAQTDTQYF. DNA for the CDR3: TGTGCCAGCAGTGCACAGACAGATACGCAGTATTTT.

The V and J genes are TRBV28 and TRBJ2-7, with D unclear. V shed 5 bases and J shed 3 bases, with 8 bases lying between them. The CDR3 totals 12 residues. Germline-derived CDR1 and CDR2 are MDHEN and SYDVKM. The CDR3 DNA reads TGTGCCAGCAGTATATACAGCTACGAGCAGTACTTC. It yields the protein CASSIYSYEQYF.

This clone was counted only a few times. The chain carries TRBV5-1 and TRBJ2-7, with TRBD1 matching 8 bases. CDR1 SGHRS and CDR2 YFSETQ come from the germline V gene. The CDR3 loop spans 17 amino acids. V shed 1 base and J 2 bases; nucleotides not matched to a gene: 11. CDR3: CASSLKYQGASTYEQYF. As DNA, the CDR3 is TGCGCCAGCAGCTTGAAGTACCAGGGGGCATCGACCTACGAGCAGTACTTC.

The CDR3 sequence is CASSEQGSNQPQHF. The CDR3 bases are TGTGCCAGCAGCGAACAGGGTAGCAATCAGCCCCAGCATTTT. The J gene is TRBJ1-5, the V gene TRBV5-6; D perhaps matches TRBD1 (6 bases). The CDR3 totals 14 residues. Trimming pared 4 bases from V and 0 bases from J, leaving 8 bases between. CDR1 is SGHDT and CDR2 is YYEEEE in the germline V gene.

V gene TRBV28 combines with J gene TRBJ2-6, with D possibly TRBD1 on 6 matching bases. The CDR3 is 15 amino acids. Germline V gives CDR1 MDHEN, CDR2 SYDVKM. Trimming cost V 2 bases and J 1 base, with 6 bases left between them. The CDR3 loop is CASSLRGSGANVLTF. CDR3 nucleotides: TGTGCCAGCAGTTTAAGGGGGTCTGGGGCCAACGTCCTGACTTTC.

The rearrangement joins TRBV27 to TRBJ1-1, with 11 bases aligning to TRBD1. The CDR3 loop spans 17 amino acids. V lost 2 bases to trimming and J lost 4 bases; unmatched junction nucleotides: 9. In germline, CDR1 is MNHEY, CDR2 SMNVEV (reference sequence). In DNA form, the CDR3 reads TGTGCCAGCAGTTTACGCGGACAGGGGGCCTATTTCACTGAAGCTTTCTTT. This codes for CASSLRGQGAYFTEAFF.

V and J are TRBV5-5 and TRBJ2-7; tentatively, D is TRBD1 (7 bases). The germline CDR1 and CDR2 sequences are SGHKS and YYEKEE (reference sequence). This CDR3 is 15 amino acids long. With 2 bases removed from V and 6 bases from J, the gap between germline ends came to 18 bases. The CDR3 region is CASSLRGRGAPEQYF. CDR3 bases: TGTGCCAGCAGCTTACGTGGCAGGGGGGCTCCCGAGCAGTACTTC.

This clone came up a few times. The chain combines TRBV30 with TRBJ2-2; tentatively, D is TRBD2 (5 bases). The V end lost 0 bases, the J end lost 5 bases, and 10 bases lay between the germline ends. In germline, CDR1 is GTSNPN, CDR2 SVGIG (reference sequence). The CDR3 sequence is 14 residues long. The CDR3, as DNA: TGTGCCTGGAGTGTAGGTAGCGAAACCGGGGAGCTGTTTTTT. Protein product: CAWSVGSETGELFF.